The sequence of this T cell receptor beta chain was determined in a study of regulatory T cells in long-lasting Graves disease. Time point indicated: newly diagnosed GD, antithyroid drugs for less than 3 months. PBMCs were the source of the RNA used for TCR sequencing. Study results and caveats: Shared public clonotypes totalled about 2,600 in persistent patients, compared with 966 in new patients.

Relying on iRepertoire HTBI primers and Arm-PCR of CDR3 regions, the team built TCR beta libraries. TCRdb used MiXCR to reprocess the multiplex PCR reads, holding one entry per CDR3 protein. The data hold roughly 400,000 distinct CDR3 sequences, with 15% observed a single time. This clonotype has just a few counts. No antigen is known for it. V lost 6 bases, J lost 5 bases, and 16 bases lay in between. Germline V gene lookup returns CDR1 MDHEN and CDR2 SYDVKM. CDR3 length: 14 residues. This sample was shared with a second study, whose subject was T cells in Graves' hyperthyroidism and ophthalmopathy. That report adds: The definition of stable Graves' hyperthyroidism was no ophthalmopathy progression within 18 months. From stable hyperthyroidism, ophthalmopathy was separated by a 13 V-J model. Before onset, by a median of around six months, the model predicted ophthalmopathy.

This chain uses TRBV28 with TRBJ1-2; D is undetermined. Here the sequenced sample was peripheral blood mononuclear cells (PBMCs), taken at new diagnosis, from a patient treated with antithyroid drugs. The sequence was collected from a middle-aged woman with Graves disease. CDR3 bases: TGTGCCAGCAGCCGGCCCCGAGTAGGGTATGGCTACACCTTC. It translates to CASSRPRVGYGYTF.